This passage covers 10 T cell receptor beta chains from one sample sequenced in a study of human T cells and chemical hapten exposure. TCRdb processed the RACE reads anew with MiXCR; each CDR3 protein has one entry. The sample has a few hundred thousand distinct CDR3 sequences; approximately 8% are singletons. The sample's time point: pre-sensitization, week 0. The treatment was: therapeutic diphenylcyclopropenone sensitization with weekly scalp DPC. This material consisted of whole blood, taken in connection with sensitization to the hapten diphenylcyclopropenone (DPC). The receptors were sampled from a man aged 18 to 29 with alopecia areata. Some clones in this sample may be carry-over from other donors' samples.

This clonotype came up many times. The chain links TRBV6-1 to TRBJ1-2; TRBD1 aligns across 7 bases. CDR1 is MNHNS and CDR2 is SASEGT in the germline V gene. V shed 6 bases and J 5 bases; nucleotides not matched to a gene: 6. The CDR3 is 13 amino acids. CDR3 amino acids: CASRTGTAYGYTF. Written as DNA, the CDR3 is TGTGCCAGCAGAACCGGGACAGCATATGGCTACACCTTC.

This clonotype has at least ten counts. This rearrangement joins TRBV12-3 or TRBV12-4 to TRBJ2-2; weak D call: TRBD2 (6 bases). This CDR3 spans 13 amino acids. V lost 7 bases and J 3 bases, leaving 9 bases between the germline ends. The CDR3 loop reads CASTRLDTGELFF. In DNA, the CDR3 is TGTGCCAGCACCCGACTAGACACCGGGGAGCTGTTTTTT.

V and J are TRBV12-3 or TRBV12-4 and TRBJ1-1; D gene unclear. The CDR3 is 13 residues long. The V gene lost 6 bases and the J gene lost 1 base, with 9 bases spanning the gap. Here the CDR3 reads CASRMEENTEAFF. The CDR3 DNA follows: TGTGCCAGCAGGATGGAGGAGAACACTGAAGCTTTCTTT.

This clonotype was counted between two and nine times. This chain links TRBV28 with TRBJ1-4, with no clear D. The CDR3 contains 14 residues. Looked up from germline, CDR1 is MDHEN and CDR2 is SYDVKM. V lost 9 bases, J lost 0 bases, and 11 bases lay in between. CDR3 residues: CASQTTATNEKLFF. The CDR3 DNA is TGTGCCAGTCAAACCACAGCAACTAATGAAAAACTGTTTTTT.

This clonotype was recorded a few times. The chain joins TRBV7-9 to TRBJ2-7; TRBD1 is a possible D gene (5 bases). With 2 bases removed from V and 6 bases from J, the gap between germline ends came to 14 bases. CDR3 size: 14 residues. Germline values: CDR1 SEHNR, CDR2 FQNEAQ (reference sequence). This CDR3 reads CASSLMAGLREQYV. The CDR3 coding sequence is TGTGCCAGCAGCTTAATGGCAGGGTTGCGCGAGCAGTACGTC.

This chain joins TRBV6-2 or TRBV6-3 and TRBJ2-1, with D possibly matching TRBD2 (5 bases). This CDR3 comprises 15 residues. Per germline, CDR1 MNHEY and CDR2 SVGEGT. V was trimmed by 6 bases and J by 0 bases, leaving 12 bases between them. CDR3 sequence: CASSPYRGSYNEQFF. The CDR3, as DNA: TGTGCCAGCAGCCCATACCGGGGCTCCTACAATGAGCAGTTCTTC.

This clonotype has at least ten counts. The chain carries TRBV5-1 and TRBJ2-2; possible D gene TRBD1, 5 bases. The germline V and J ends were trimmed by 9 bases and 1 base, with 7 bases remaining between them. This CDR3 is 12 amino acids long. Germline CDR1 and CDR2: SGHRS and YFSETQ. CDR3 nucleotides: TGCGCCACCGGACAGAACACCGGGGAGCTGTTTTTT. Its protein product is CATGQNTGELFF.

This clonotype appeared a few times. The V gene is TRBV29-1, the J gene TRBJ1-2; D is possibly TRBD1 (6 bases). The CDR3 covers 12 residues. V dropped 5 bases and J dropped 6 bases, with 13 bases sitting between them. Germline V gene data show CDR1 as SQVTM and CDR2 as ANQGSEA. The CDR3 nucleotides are TGCAGCGTTTTGGCAGGGGACCATGGCTACACCTTC. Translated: CSVLAGDHGYTF.

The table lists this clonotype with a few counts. CDR3 sequence (DNA): TGTGCCAGCAGTTACGTGGGGAAGGCCTACAATGAGCAGTTCTTC. This encodes CASSYVGKAYNEQFF. The J gene is TRBJ2-1, the V gene TRBV6-5; no reliable D call. The germline V gene encodes CDR1 MNHEY and CDR2 SVGAGI. V gave up 2 bases and J gave up 2 bases, with 10 bases separating them. The CDR3 is 15 residues long.

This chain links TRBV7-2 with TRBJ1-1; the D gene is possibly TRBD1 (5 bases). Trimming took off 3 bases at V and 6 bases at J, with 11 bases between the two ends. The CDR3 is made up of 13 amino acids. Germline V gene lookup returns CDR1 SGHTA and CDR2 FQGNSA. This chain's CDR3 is CASSFIGDPEAFF. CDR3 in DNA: TGTGCCAGCAGCTTTATTGGGGACCCTGAAGCTTTCTTT.